This T cell receptor beta chain was recovered during a study of shared clonotypes between healthy human individuals. With respect to this clone: Its antigen is undetermined.

Study results and limitations: It was observed that roughly 5.4% of naive CD4 clonotypes were shared across a handful of donors.

All donors were Caucasian adults living in Nashville, Tennessee. The protocol was immunoSEQ multiplex PCR, while the TCRdb copy is restricted to in-frame clones and leaves out a portion. The sample carries hundreds of thousands of clones, approximately 74% recorded once. CDR1 and CDR2 from the germline V gene are SQVTM and ANQGSEA. Between the trimmed V and J ends, which lost 1 base and 0 bases, there was a span of 10 bases. The CDR3 has 16 residues. The specimen was memory CD4+ T cells sorted from blood. Subset indicated: CD45RA-negative fraction. The rearrangement joins TRBV29-1 to TRBJ2-6; no firm D call. The clonotype comes from a woman aged 25 to 39 in good health. The CDR3 loop is CSVEVGRSSGANVLTF. The CDR3 region has the DNA TGCAGCGTTGAAGTTGGACGGTCCTCTGGGGCCAACGTCCTGACTTTC.